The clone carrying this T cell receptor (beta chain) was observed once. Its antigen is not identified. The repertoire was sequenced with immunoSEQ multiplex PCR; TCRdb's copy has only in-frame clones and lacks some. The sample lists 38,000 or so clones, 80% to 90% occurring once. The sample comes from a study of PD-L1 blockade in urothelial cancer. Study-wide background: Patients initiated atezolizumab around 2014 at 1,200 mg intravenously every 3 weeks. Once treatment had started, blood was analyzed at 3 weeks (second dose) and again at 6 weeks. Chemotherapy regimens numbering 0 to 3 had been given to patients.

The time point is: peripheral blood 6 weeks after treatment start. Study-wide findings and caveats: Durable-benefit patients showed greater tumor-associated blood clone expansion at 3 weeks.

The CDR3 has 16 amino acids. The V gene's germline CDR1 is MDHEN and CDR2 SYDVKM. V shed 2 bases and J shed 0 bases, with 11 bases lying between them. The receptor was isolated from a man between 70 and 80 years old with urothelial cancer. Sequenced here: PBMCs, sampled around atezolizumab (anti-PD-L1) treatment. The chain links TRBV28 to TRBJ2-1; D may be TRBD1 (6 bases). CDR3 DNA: TGTGCCAGCAGTTTAAGGGGGAGAGTCTCCTACAATGAGCAGTTCTTC. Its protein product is CASSLRGRVSYNEQFF. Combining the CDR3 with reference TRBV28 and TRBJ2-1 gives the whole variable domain DVKVTQSSRYLVKRTGEKVFLECVQDMDHENMFWYRQDPGLGLRLIYFSYDVKMKEKGDIPEGYSVSREKKERFSLILESASTNQTSMYLCASSLRGRVSYNEQFFGPGTRLTVL.